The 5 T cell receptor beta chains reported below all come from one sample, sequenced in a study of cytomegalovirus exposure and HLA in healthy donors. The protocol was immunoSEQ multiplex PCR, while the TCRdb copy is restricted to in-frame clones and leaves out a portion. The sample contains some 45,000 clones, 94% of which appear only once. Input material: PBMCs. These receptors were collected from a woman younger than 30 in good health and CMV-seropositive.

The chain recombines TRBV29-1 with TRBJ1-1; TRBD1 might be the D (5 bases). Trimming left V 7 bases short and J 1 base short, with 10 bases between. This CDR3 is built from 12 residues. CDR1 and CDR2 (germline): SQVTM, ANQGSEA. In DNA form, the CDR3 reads TGCAGCGCAAATACAGGGAACACTGAAGCTTTCTTT. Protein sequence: CSANTGNTEAFF. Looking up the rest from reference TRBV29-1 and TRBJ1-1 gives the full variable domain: SAVISQKPSRDICQRGTSLTIQCQVDSQVTMMFWYRQQPGQSLTLIATANQGSEATYESGFVIDKFPISRPNLTFSTLTVSNMSPEDSSIYLCSANTGNTEAFFGQGTRLTVV.

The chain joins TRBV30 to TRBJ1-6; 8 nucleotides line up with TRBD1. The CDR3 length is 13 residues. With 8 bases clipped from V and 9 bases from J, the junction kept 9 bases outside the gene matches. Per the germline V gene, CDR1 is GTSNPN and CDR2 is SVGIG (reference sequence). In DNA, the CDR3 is TGTGCCGGGGTGGACAGGGAGAGTTCACCCCTCCACTTT. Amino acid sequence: CAGVDRESSPLHF. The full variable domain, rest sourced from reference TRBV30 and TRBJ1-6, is SQTIHQWPATLVQPVGSPLSLECTVEGTSNPNLYWYRQAAGRGLQLLFYSVGIGQISSEVPQNLSASRPQDRQFILSSKKLLLSDSGFYLCAGVDRESSPLHFGNGTRLTVT.

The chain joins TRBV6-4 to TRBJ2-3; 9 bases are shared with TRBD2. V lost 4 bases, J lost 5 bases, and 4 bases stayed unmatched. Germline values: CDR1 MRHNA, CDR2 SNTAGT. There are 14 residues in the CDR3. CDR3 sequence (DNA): TGTGCCAGCAGTGTAGCGGGAGAGGGAGATACGCAGTATTTT. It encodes CASSVAGEGDTQYF.

CDR3 sequence: CASSTWTSGQGGEQFF. The CDR3 coding sequence is TGTGCCAGCAGCACCTGGACTAGCGGGCAGGGGGGTGAGCAGTTCTTC. The V gene is TRBV7-8, the J gene TRBJ2-1, with 11 bases that match TRBD2. J lost 9 bases, V lost 5 bases, and 12 bases had no gene match. Germline loops: CDR1 SGHVS, CDR2 FQNEAQ. The CDR3 sequence is 16 residues long.

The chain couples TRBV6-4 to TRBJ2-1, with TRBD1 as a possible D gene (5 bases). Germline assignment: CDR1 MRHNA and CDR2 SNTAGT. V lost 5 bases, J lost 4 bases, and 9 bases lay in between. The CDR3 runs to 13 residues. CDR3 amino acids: CASSLDRYNEQFF. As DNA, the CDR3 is TGTGCCAGCAGTCTTGACAGATACAATGAGCAGTTCTTC.